This TCR beta chain was identified in a study of cytomegalovirus exposure and HLA in healthy donors. V gave up 6 bases and J gave up 3 bases; unmatched junction bases: 2. This CDR3 has 13 residues. Germline CDR1 and CDR2: SGHTA and FQGNSA. The PCR contained 60 Vbeta and 13 Jbeta primers. The repertoire was sequenced with immunoSEQ multiplex PCR; TCRdb's copy has only in-frame clones and lacks some. The sample has 75,000 to 100,000 clones, about 78% seen once; the top ten hold around 3.4%. Donors sampled were nominally healthy, though unrecorded immune exposures were likely. The rearrangement links TRBV7-2 to TRBJ2-7, with TRBD1 identical over 10 bases. This clonotype was sampled from a man in his forties in good health and CMV-seronegative. The specimen was PBMCs. CDR3: CASRTGGVYEQYF. DNA for the CDR3: TGTGCCAGCAGGACAGGGGGCGTCTACGAGCAGTACTTC.